This section outlines one TCR beta chain sequence together with its context. What it recognizes is unknown. The PCR had 60 Vbeta and 13 Jbeta primers. Clones were read by immunoSEQ multiplex PCR, and TCRdb kept only the in-frame ones, dropping some. The table has 100,000 to 150,000 clones, more than 65% seen once. This sample was taken from a study of cytomegalovirus exposure and HLA in healthy donors. Study results and caveats: Earlier analysis yielded a pattern in which most TCR beta V segments were productive about 87% or about 30% of the time. The study dropped some indistinguishable V segments, TRBV6-2 and TRBV6-3 among them. For most subjects, TCR beta sequences were reported to predict HLA-A and HLA-B alleles with accuracy.

Losses at the gene ends were 5 bases for V and 4 bases for J; bases not matched to a gene: 10. The germline V gene has CDR1 SGHTA and CDR2 FQGNSA. The CDR3 contains 18 residues. V gene TRBV7-2 combines with J gene TRBJ2-1; TRBD2 matches at 14 bases. The clonotype was recovered from a male donor in good health and CMV-seropositive. Sequenced input: PBMCs. The CDR3 is CASSRPPTSGGAYNEQFF. The CDR3 DNA reads TGTGCCAGCAGCCGTCCGCCGACTAGCGGGGGGGCTTACAATGAGCAGTTCTTC.